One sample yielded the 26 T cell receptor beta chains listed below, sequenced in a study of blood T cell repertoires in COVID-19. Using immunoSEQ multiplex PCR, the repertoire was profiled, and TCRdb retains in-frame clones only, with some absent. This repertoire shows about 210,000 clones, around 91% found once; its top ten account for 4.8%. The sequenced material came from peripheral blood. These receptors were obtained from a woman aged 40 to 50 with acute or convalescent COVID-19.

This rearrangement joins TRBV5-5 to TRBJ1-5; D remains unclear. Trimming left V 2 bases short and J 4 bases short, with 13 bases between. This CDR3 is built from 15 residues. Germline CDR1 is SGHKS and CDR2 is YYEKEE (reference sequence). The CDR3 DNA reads TGTGCCAGCAGCTTAGATCCCTCCGGTAATCAGCCCCAGCATTTT. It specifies CASSLDPSGNQPQHF.

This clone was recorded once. CDR3 nucleotides: TGTGCCAGTAGTACGGGCGGGGTTTTGAACACTGAAGCTTTCTTT. It encodes CASSTGGVLNTEAFF. The chain joins TRBV19 to TRBJ1-1; D not resolved. The germline CDR1 and CDR2 sequences are LNHDA and SQIVND (reference sequence). The length of the CDR3 is 15 residues. V lost 4 bases to trimming and J lost 0 bases, with 12 bases between them.

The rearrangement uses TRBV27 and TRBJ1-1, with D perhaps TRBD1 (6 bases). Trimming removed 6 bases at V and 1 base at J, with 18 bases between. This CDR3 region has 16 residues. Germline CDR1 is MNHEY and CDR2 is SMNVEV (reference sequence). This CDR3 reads CASRPGVGRWNTEAFF. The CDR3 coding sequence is TGTGCCAGCAGACCAGGGGTCGGAAGGTGGAACACTGAAGCTTTCTTT.

Written as DNA, the CDR3 is TGTGCCAGCAGCTTGACGGGAGTCAATCAGCCCCAGCATTTT. It is translated as CASSLTGVNQPQHF. V and J are TRBV5-4 and TRBJ1-5; D not certain. Germline CDR1 SGHNT, CDR2 YYREEE (reference sequence). V lost 1 base to trimming and J lost 3 bases, with 8 bases between them. This CDR3 has 14 amino acids.

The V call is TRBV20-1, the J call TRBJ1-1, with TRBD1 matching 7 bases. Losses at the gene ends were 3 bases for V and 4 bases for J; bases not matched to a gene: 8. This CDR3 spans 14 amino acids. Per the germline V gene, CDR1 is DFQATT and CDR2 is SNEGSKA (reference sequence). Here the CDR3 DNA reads TGCAGTGCTAGTATCTGGGACAGACCCACTGAAGCTTTCTTT. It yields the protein CSASIWDRPTEAFF.

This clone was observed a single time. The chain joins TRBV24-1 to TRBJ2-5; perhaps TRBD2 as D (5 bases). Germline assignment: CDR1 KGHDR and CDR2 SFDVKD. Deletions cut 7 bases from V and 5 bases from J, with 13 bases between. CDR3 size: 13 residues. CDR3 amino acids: CATSGGRMETQYF. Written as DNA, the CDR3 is TGTGCCACCAGCGGAGGCCGTATGGAGACCCAGTACTTC.

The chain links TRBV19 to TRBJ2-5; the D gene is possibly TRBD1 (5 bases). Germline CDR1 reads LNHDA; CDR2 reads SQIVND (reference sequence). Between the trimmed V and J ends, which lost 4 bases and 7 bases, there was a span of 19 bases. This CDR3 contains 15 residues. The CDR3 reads CASSNEQAPSGTQYF. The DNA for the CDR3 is TGTGCCAGTAGTAATGAACAGGCCCCGTCCGGGACCCAGTACTTC.

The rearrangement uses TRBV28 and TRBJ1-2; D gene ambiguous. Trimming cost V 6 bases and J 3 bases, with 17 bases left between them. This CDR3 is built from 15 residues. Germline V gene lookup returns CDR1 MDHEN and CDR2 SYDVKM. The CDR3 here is CASSPGSTRDYGYTF. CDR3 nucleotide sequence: TGTGCCAGCAGCCCTGGCTCCACCCGGGACTATGGCTACACCTTC.

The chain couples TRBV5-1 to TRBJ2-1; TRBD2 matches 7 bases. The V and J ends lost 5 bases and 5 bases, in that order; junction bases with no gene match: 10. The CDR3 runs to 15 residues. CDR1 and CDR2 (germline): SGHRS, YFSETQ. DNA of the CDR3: TGCGCCAGCAGTAGGTCCCTAGCGGAAAACAATGAGCAGTTCTTC. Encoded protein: CASSRSLAENNEQFF. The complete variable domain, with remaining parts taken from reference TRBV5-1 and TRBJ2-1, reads KAGVTQTPRYLIKTRGQQVTLSCSPISGHRSVSWYQQTPGQGLQFLFEYFSETQRNKGNFPGRFSGRQFSNSRSEMNVSTLELGDSALYLCASSRSLAENNEQFFGPGTRLTVL.

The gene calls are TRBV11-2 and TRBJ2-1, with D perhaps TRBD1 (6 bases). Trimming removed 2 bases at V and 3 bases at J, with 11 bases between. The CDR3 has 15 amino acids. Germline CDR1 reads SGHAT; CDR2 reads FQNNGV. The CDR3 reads CASSLSGANYNEQFF. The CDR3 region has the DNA TGTGCCAGCAGCTTATCAGGGGCTAACTACAATGAGCAGTTCTTC.

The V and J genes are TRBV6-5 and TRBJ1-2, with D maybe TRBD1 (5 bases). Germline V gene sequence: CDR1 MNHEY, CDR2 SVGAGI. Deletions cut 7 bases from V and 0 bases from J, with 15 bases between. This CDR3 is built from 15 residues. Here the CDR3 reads CASTRGVHTNYGYTF. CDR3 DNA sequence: TGTGCCAGCACCCGGGGGGTTCACACTAACTATGGCTACACCTTC.

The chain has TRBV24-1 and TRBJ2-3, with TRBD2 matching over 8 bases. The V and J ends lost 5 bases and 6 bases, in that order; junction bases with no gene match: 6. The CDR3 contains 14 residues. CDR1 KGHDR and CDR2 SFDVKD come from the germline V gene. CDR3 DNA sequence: TGTGCCACCAGTGTGCGGGGGGCGGGCGATACGCAGTATTTT. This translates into CATSVRGAGDTQYF.

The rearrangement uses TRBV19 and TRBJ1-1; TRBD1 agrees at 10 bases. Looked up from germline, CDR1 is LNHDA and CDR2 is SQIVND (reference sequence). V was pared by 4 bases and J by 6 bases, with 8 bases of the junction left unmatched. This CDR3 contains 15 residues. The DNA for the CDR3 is TGTGCCAGTAGTACTAAGACAGGGGGCGCGTCTGAAGCTTTCTTT. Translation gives CASSTKTGGASEAFF.

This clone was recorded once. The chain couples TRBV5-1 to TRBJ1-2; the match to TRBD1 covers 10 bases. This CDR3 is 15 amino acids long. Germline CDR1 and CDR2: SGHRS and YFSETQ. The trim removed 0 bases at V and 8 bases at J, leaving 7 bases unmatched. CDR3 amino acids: CASSLAVTGGWGYTF. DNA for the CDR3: TGCGCCAGCAGCTTGGCCGTGACAGGGGGCTGGGGCTACACCTTC. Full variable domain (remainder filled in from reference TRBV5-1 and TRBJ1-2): KAGVTQTPRYLIKTRGQQVTLSCSPISGHRSVSWYQQTPGQGLQFLFEYFSETQRNKGNFPGRFSGRQFSNSRSEMNVSTLELGDSALYLCASSLAVTGGWGYTFGSGTRLTVV.

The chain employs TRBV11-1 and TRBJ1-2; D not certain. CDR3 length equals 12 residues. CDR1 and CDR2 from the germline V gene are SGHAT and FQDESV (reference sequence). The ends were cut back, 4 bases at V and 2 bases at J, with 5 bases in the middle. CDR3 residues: CASSSRNYGYTF. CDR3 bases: TGTGCCAGCAGCTCCAGGAACTATGGCTACACCTTC.

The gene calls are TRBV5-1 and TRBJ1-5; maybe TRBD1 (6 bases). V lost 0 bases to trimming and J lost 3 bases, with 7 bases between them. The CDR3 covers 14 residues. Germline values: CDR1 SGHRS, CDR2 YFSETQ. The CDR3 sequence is CASSLGDNNQPQHF. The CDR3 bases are TGCGCCAGCAGCTTGGGGGACAACAATCAGCCCCAGCATTTT.

CDR3: CATRDRVNSPLHF. The CDR3 DNA is TGTGCCACCAGGGACAGGGTCAATTCACCCCTCCACTTT. This chain links TRBV24-1 with TRBJ1-6; 8 positions match TRBD1. The CDR3 contains 13 residues. The V and J ends lost 7 bases and 7 bases, in that order; junction bases with no gene match: 2. The germline V gene encodes CDR1 KGHDR and CDR2 SFDVKD.

This CDR3 is CASSKGQGEEKLFF. As DNA, the CDR3 is TGCGCCAGCAGCAAGGGACAGGGTGAGGAAAAACTGTTTTTT. The chain couples TRBV5-1 to TRBJ1-4, with 9 bases fitting TRBD1. J gave up 8 bases and V 4 bases, and 6 bases lay outside the gene matches. CDR3 length equals 14 residues. Germline CDR1 SGHRS, CDR2 YFSETQ.

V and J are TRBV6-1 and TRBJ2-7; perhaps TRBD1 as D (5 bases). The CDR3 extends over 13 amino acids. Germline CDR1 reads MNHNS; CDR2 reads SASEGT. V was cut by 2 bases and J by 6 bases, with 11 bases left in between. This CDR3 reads CASSESGRAEQYV. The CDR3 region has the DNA TGTGCCAGCAGTGAATCTGGCAGGGCCGAGCAGTACGTC.

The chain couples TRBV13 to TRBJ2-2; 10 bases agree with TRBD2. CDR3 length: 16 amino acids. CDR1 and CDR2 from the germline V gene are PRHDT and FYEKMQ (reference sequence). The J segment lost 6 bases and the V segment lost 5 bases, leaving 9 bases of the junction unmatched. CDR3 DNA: TGTGCCAGCAGCCCCCGGGCTAGCGGGGGCCCCGGGGAGCTGTTTTTT. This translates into CASSPRASGGPGELFF.

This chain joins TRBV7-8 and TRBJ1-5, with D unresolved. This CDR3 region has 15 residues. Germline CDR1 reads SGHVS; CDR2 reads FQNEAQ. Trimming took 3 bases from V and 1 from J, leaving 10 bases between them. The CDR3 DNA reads TGTGCCAGCAGCTTGCTAACCGGGAGCAATCAGCCCCAGCATTTT. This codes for CASSLLTGSNQPQHF.

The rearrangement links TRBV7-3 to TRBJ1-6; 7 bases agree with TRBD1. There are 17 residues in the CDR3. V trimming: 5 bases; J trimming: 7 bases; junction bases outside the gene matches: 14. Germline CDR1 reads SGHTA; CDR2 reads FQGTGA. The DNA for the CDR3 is TGTGCCAGCAGCCAGCAAGGGGGCGCGAATGGGAATTCACCCCTCCACTTT. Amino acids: CASSQQGGANGNSPLHF. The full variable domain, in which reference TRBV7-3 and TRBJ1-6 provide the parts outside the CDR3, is GAGVSQTPSNKVTEKGKYVELRCDPISGHTALYWYRQSLGQGPEFLIYFQGTGAADDSGLPNDRFFAVRPEGSVSTLKIQRTERGDSAVYLCASSQQGGANGNSPLHFGNGTRLTVT.

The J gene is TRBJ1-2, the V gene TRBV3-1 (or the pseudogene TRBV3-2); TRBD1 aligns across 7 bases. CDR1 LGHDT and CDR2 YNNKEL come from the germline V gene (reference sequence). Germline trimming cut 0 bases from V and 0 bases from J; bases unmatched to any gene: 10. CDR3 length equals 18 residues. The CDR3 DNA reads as TGTGCCAGCAGCCAAGATCGGTTTGGGACAGCCTCTAACTATGGCTACACCTTC. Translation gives CASSQDRFGTASNYGYTF.

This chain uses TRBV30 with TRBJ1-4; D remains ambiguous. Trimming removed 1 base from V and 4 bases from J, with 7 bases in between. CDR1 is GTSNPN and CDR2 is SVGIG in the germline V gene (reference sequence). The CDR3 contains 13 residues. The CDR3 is CAWSAGFNEKLFF. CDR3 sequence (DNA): TGTGCCTGGAGTGCAGGCTTTAATGAAAAACTGTTTTTT.

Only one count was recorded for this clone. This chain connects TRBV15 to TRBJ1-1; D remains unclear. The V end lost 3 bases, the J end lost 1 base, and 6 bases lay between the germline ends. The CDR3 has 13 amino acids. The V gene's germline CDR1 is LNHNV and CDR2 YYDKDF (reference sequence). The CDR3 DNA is TGTGCCACCAGCAGGCCAGGGAACACTGAAGCTTTCTTT. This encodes CATSRPGNTEAFF.

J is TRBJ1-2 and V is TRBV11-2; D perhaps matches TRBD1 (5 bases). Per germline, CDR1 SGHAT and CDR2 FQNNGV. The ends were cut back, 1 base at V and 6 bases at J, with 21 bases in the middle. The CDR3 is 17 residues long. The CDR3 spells CASSLGATDPSRDGYTF. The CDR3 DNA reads TGTGCCAGCAGCTTAGGAGCGACAGACCCGTCTCGGGATGGCTACACCTTC.